This T cell receptor beta chain was identified in a study of OX40 agonist ivuxolimab in advanced cancers. On the study more broadly: Ivuxolimab is an agonistic anti-OX40 (CD134) antibody, and patients were treated with it.

Study-wide points: Both blood CD4+ and CD8+ T cells showed clonal growth by week 6 at 0.1 to 3.0 mg/kg. Patients who responded partially at 0.1-3.0 mg/kg showed clonal expansion ranking among the lowest. Among the nonresponders, some also had low normalized T-cell clonal expansion.

The table came from immunoSEQ multiplex PCR; TCRdb's copy has only in-frame clones and leaves some out. The data show about 9,900 clones, roughly 71% seen once. This clone was recorded once. Antigen unknown. The CDR3 length is 12 residues. Germline assignment: CDR1 MNHNY and CDR2 SVGAGI (reference sequence). V gave up 4 bases and J gave up 5 bases, with 6 bases separating them. This receptor was identified in an adult with an advanced solid tumor such as melanoma, head and neck, liver or kidney cancer. Source: CD4+ or CD8+ T cells sorted from blood, taken in a trial of the OX40 agonist ivuxolimab. The chain couples TRBV6-6 to TRBJ2-1; D call uncertain. CDR3 sequence (DNA): TGTGCCAGCAGTTGGAGCCACAATGAGCAGTTCTTC. Translated: CASSWSHNEQFF.